This T cell receptor (beta chain) originates from a study of Graves' ophthalmopathy and Graves' hyperthyroidism. Across the study: Pretreatment peripheral blood was obtained at initial diagnosis.

Amplification from RNA transcripts yielded the TCR beta CDR3 regions. Second-round multiplex PCR came after first-round RT-PCR with HTBI primers. One entry per CDR3 protein results from TCRdb running MiXCR on the multiplex PCR reads. The sample contains some 750,000 distinct CDR3 sequences, 35% to 50% of which appear only once. Those donors who had ophthalmopathy presented with moderate-to-severe activity, a CAS of ≥3, a NOSPECS of ≥4 and a duration under 3 months. The PBMCs originated from around 9.7 ml of fresh peripheral blood. The germline gives CDR1 SNHLY, CDR2 FYNNEI. V was trimmed by 5 bases and J by 7 bases, leaving 27 bases between them. The CDR3 is made up of 17 amino acids.

The clonotype comes from an adult man with Graves' ophthalmopathy. The sample consisted of peripheral blood. The chain is built from TRBV2 and TRBJ2-7, with D hard to call. Written as DNA, the CDR3 is TGTGCCAGCAGTTACTCCCGGCGAACTTCGGCGGCTCGGGAGCAGTACTTC. It specifies CASSYSRRTSAAREQYF. Filled out from reference TRBV2 and TRBJ2-7, the complete variable domain reads EPEVTQTPSHQVTQMGQEVILRCVPISNHLYFYWYRQILGQKVEFLVSFYNNEISEKSEIFDDQFSVERPDGSNFTLKIRSTKLEDSAMYFCASSYSRRTSAAREQYFGPGTRLTVT.